At least ten counts were recorded for the clone carrying this T cell receptor beta chain. Antigen specificity is unknown. V shed 4 bases and J 2 bases; nucleotides not matched to a gene: 6. CDR1 and CDR2 from the germline V gene are SGHAT and FQNNGV. CDR3 length: 15 residues. This entry is derived from a study of T cells after yellow fever vaccination. Study-wide results and limits: Reappearance after the booster was seen for most primary-vaccination clones, at 95% to 98% CD4 and about 90% CD8.

MiXCR, run by TCRdb on the 5' RACE reads, gives a single entry per CDR3 protein. The data show some 260,000 distinct CDR3 sequences, around 5.3% seen once. This sample comprised CD4+ T cells sorted from PBMCs, obtained on the day of the yellow fever booster vaccination. This sequence was found in a man aged 18 to 30 who received the YFV17D yellow fever vaccine. The chain employs TRBV11-2 and TRBJ1-2; TRBD1 matches 8 bases. CDR3 sequence (DNA): TGTGCCAGCAGCTCGATCCGGACAGGGAACTATGGCTACACCTTC. Its protein is CASSSIRTGNYGYTF. Full variable domain (remainder filled in from reference TRBV11-2 and TRBJ1-2): EAGVAQSPRYKIIEKRQSVAFWCNPISGHATLYWYQQILGQGPKLLIQFQNNGVVDDSQLPKDRFSAERLKGVDSTLKIQPAKLEDSAVYLCASSSIRTGNYGYTFGSGTRLTVV.